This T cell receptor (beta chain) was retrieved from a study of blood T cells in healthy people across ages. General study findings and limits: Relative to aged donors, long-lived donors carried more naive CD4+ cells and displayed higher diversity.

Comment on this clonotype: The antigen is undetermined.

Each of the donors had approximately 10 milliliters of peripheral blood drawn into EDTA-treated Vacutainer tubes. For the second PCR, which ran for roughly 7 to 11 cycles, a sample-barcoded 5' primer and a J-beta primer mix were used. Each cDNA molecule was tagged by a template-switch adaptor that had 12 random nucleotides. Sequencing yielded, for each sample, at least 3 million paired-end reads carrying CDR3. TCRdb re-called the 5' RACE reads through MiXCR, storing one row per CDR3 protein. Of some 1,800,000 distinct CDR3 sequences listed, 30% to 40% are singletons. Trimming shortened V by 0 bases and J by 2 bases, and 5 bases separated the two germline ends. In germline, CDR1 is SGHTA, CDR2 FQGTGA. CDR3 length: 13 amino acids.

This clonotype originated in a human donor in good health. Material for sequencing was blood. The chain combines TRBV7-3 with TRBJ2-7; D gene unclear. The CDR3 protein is CASSLTPAYEQYF. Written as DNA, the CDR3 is TGTGCCAGCAGCTTAACCCCAGCCTACGAGCAGTACTTC.